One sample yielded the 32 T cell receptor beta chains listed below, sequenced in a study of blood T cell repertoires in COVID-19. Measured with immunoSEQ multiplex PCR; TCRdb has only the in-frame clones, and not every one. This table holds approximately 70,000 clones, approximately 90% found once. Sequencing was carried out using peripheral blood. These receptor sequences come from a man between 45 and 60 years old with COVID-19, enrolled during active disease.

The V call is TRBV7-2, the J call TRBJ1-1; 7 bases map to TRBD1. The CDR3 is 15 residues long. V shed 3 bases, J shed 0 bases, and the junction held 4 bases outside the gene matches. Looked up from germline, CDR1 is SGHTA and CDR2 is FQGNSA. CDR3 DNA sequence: TGTGCCAGCAGCTTTCGAGGGACAGTGAACACTGAAGCTTTCTTT. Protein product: CASSFRGTVNTEAFF.

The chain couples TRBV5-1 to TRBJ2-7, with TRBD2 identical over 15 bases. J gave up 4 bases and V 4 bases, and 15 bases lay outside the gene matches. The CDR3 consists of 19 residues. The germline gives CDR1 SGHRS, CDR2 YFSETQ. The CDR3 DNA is TGCGCCAGCAGCACGTGGAGGACTAGCGGGAGGGCCAACCTTTACGAGCAGTACTTC. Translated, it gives CASSTWRTSGRANLYEQYF.

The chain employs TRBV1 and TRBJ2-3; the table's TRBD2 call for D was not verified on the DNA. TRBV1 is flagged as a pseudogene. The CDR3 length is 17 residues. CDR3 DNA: TGCACCAGCAGCCAAGATGCAATAGCGGGAGTACCTGATACGCAGTATTTT. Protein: CTSSQDAIAGVPDTQYF.

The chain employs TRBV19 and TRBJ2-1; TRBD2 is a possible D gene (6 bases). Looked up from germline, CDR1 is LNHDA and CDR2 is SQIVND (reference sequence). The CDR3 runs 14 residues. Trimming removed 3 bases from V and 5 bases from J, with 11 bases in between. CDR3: CASSMGTLDNEQFF. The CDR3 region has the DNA TGTGCCAGTAGTATGGGGACTCTTGACAATGAGCAGTTCTTC. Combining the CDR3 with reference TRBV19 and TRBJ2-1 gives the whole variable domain DGGITQSPKYLFRKEGQNVTLSCEQNLNHDAMYWYRQDPGQGLRLIYYSQIVNDFQKGDIAEGYSVSREKKESFPLTVTSAQKNPTAFYLCASSMGTLDNEQFFGPGTRLTVL.

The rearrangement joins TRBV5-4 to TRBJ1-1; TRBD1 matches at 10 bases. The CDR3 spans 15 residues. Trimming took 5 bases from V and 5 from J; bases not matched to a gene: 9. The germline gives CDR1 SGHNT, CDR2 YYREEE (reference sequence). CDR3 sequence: CASRKGTGVRTEAFF. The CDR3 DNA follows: TGTGCCAGCAGAAAAGGGACAGGGGTGCGGACTGAAGCTTTCTTT.

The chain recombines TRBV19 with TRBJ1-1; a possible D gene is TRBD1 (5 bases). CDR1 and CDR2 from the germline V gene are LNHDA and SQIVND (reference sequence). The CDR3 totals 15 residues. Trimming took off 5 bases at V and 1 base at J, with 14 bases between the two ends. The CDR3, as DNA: TGTGCCAGTAGTCCCCAGACAGCCCAGAACACTGAAGCTTTCTTT. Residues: CASSPQTAQNTEAFF.

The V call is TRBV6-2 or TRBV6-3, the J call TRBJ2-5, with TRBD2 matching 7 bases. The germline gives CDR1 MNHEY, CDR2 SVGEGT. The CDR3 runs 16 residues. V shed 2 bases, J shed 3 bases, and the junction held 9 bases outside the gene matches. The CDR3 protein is CASSYPMEGGEETQYF. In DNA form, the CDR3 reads TGTGCCAGCAGTTACCCTATGGAGGGAGGGGAAGAGACCCAGTACTTC.

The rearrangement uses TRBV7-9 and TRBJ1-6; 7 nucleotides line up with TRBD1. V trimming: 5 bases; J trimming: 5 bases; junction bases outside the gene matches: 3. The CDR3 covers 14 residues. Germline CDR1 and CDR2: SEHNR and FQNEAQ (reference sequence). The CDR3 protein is CASSAGTDNSPLHF. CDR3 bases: TGTGCCAGCAGCGCCGGGACAGATAATTCACCCCTCCACTTT.

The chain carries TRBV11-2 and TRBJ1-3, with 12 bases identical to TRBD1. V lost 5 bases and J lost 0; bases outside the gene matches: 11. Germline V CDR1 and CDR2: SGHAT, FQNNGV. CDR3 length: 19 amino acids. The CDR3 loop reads CASSPRDRGLQLSGNTIYF. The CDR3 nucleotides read TGTGCCAGCAGCCCCCGGGACAGGGGGCTCCAACTCTCTGGAAACACCATATATTTT.

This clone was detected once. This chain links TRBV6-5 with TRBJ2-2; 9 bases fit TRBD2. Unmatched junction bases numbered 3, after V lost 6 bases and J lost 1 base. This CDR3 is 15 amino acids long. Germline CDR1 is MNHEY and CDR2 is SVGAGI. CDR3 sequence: CASSGLARNTGELFF. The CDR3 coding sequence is TGTGCCAGCAGCGGACTAGCGAGGAACACCGGGGAGCTGTTTTTT.

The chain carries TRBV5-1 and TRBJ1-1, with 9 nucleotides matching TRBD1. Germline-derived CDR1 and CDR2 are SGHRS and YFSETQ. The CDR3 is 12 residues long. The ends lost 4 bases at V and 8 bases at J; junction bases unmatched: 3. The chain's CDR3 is CASSRTGVEAFF. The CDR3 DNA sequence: TGCGCCAGCAGCCGGACAGGGGTAGAAGCTTTCTTT.

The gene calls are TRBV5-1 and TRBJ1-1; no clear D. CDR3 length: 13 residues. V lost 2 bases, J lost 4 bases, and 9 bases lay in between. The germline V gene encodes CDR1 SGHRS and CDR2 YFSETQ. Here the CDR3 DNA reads TGCGCCAGCAGCTTAGAGGGCCTCACTGAAGCTTTCTTT. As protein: CASSLEGLTEAFF.

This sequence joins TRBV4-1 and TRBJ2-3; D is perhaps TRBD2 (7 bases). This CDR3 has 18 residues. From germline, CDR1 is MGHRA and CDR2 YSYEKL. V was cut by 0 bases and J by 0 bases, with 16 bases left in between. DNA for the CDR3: TGCGCCAGCAGCCAAGACCGGGGGGCTAGCGGTAGCACAGATACGCAGTATTTT. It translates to CASSQDRGASGSTDTQYF.

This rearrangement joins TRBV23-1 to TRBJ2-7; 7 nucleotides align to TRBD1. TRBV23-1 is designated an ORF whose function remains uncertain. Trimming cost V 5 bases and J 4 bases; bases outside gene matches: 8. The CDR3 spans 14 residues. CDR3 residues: CASSFGQAFYEQYF. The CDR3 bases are TGCGCCAGCAGTTTCGGACAGGCCTTTTACGAGCAGTACTTC.

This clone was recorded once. The CDR3 DNA follows: TGTGCCAGCAGCCGTATTGTCTCCGGGACTAGTAAAAATGAGCAGTTCTTC. Residues: CASSRIVSGTSKNEQFF. The V call is TRBV7-2, the J call TRBJ2-1, with TRBD2 matching over 8 bases. Germline-derived CDR1 and CDR2 are SGHTA and FQGNSA. The CDR3 totals 17 residues. V was pared by 5 bases and J by 7 bases, with 16 bases of the junction left unmatched.

The CDR3 spells CASGGGRTQPQHF. CDR3 sequence (DNA): TGTGCCAGTGGGGGCGGCAGGACTCAGCCCCAGCATTTT. The chain combines TRBV19 with TRBJ1-5, with D possibly being TRBD1 (6 bases). The CDR3 spans 13 residues. Germline V CDR1 and CDR2: LNHDA, SQIVND (reference sequence). Trimming shortened V by 8 bases and J by 6 bases, and 14 bases separated the two germline ends.

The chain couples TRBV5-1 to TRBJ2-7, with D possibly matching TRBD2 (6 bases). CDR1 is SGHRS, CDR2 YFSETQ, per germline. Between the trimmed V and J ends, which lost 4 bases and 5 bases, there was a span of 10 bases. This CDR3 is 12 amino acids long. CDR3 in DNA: TGCGCCAGCAGCGGCAGGGAGGACGAGCAGTACTTC. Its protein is CASSGREDEQYF.

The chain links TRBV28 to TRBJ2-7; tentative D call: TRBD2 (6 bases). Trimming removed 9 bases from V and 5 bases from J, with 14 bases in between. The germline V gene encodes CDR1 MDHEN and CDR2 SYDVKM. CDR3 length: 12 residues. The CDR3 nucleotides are TGTGCCAGTGGGCCGGGACTCGACGAGCAGTACTTC. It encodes CASGPGLDEQYF.

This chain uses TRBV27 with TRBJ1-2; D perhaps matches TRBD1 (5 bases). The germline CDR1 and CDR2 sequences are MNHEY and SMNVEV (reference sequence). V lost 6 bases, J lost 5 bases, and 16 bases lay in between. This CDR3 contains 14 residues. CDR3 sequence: CASRQSGERYGYTF. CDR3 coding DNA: TGTGCCAGCAGACAATCGGGGGAAAGATATGGCTACACCTTC.

CDR3 loop: CAWSTGGFVYEQYF. DNA for the CDR3: TGTGCCTGGAGTACGGGGGGCTTCGTATACGAGCAGTACTTC. V gene TRBV30 combines with J gene TRBJ2-7; the D gene is possibly TRBD2 (7 bases). Germline CDR1 is GTSNPN and CDR2 is SVGIG (reference sequence). Trimming took off 2 bases at V and 4 bases at J, with 15 bases between the two ends. The CDR3 loop spans 14 amino acids.

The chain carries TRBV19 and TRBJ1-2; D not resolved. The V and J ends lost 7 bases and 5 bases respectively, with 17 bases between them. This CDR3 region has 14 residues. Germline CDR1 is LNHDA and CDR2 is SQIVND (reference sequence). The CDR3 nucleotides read TGTGCCAGTAACGCTCCAGAGGGCTCTTATGGCTACACCTTC. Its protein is CASNAPEGSYGYTF. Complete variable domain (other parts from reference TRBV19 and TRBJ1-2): DGGITQSPKYLFRKEGQNVTLSCEQNLNHDAMYWYRQDPGQGLRLIYYSQIVNDFQKGDIAEGYSVSREKKESFPLTVTSAQKNPTAFYLCASNAPEGSYGYTFGSGTRLTVV.

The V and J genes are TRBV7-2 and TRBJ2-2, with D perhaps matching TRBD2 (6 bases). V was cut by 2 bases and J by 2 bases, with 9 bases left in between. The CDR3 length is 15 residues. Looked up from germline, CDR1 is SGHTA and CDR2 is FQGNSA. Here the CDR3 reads CASSLHGSNTGELFF. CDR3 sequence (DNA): TGTGCCAGCAGCTTACACGGGAGTAACACCGGGGAGCTGTTTTTT.

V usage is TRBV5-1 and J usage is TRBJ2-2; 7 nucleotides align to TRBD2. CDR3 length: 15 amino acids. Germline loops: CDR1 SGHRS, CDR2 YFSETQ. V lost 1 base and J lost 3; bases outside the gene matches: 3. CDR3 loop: CASSLSLADTGELFF. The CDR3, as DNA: TGCGCCAGCAGCTTGAGCCTAGCGGACACCGGGGAGCTGTTTTTT.

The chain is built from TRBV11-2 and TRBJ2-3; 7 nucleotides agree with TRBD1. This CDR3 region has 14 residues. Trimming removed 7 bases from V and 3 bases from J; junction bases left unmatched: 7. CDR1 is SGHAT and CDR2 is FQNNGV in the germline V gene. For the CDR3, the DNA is TGTGCCAGCAAGACAGGGTCAGGGACAGATACGCAGTATTTT. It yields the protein CASKTGSGTDTQYF. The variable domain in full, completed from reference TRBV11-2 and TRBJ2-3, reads EAGVAQSPRYKIIEKRQSVAFWCNPISGHATLYWYQQILGQGPKLLIQFQNNGVVDDSQLPKDRFSAERLKGVDSTLKIQPAKLEDSAVYLCASKTGSGTDTQYFGPGTRLTVL.

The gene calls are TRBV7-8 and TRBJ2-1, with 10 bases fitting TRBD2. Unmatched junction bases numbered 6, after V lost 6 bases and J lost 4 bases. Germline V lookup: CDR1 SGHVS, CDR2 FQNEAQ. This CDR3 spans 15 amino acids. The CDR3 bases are TGTGCCAGCAGTCTGGCTAGCGGGGGATACAATGAGCAGTTCTTC. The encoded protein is CASSLASGGYNEQFF. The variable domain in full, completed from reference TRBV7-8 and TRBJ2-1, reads GAGVSQSPRYKVAKRGQDVALRCDPISGHVSLFWYQQALGQGPEFLTYFQNEAQLDKSGLPSDRFFAERPEGSVSTLKIQRTQQEDSAVYLCASSLASGGYNEQFFGPGTRLTVL.

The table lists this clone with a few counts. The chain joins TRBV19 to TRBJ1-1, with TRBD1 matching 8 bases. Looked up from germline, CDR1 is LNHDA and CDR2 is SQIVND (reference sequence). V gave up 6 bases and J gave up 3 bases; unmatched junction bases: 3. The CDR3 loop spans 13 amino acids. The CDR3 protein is CASRSTGDTEAFF. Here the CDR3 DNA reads TGTGCCAGTAGATCGACAGGGGACACTGAAGCTTTCTTT.

This chain's CDR3 is CASRLSGSSYNEQFF. In nucleotides, the CDR3 is TGTGCCAGCAGACTAAGCGGAAGCTCCTACAATGAGCAGTTCTTC. The chain recombines TRBV28 with TRBJ2-1; tentative D call: TRBD2 (5 bases). This CDR3 comprises 15 residues. Germline V gives CDR1 MDHEN, CDR2 SYDVKM. Trimming took off 6 bases at V and 0 bases at J, with 12 bases between the two ends.

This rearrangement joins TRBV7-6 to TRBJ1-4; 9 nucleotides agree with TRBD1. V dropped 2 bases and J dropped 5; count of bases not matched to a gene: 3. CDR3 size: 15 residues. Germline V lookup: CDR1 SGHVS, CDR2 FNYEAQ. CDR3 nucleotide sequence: TGTGCCAGCAGCTTAACAGGGGGCTTGAATGAAAAACTGTTTTTT. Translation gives CASSLTGGLNEKLFF.

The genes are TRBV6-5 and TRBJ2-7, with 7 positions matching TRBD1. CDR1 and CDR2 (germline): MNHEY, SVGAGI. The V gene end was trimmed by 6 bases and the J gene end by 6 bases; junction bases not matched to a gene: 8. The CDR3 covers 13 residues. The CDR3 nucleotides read TGTGCCAGCAGAAGACAGGGCGGCGGCGAGCAGTACTTC. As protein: CASRRQGGGEQYF.

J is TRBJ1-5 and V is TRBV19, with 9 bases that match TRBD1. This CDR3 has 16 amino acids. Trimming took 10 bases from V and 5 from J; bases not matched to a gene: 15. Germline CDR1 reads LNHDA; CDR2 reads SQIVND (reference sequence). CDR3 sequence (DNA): TGTGCCACCGCTTGGAGGGGACAGGGCAGGGATCAGCCCCAGCATTTT. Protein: CATAWRGQGRDQPQHF.

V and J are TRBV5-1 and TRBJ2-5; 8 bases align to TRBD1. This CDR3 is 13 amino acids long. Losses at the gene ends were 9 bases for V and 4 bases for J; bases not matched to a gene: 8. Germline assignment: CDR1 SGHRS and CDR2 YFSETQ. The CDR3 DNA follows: TGCGCCACCTCTCTTGGACAGGGAGAGACCCAGTACTTC. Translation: CATSLGQGETQYF.

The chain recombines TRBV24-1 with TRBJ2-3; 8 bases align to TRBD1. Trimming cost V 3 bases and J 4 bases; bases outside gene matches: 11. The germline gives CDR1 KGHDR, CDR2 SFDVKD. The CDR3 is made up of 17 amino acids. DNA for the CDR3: TGTGCCACCAGTGATGGAGGCAGGGGGCAATGGGCAGATACGCAGTATTTT. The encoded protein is CATSDGGRGQWADTQYF.